A selection of T cell receptor beta chains follows, all from one sample in a study of OX40 agonist ivuxolimab in advanced cancers. Profiling relied on immunoSEQ multiplex PCR, and the TCRdb table lists in-frame clones only, not all of them. This table has around 70,000 clones, 86% appearing once. Material: CD4+ or CD8+ T cells sorted from blood, obtained in a trial of the OX40 agonist ivuxolimab. The receptors were gathered from an adult with an advanced solid tumor such as melanoma, head and neck, liver or kidney cancer. Both conserved end residues are trimmed from each CDR3.

TRBV4-3	TRBJ2-3	ASSQGGGLATDTQY
TRBV4-2	TRBJ2-1	ASKDGSNYNEQF
TRBV9	TRBJ2-7	ASSVGQGASYEQY
TRBV6-4	TRBJ2-1	ASSVGLAGSNEQF
TRBV18	TRBJ1-1	ASSPRTGNTEAF
TRBV7-2	TRBJ1-2	ASSLGAREGGYT
TRBV6-5	TRBJ2-3	ASSPGQYTDTQY
TRBV2	TRBJ2-7	ASSPPAEYEQY
TRBV15	TRBJ2-1	ATREDGHNEQF
TRBV5-1	TRBJ2-6	ASSRGVSGANVLT
TRBV7-3	TRBJ2-2	ASSPGWNTGELF
TRBV5-1	TRBJ2-1	ASSLDLGGNEQF
TRBV18	TRBJ1-1	ASSEDTLNHRAF
TRBV5-5	TRBJ2-7	ASSPRQTTYEQY
TRBV7-2	TRBJ1-1	ASSLGRGEAF
TRBV9	TRBJ1-1	ASSQGNTEAF
TRBV27	TRBJ2-7	ASSLGRGVDEQY
TRBV11-1	TRBJ2-3	ASSLAGTDTQY
TRBV11-3	TRBJ2-1	ASTSSGPQPNNEQF
TRBV5-4	TRBJ2-3	ASSFLGAGVPGDTQY
TRBV2	TRBJ1-2	ASSEIGGGGGYT
TRBV18	TRBJ1-2	ASSHTDYGYT
TRBV9	TRBJ2-5	ASSVKGGSETQY
TRBV30	TRBJ2-1	AWSASGGPLDEQF
TRBV5-1	TRBJ1-1	ASSLRWGNTEAF
TRBV7-9	TRBJ2-7	ASSSSGTSGYPSYEQY
TRBV4-1	TRBJ1-2	ASSHNGGYT
TRBV7-8	TRBJ1-1	ASSLGLGAEAF
TRBV2	TRBJ1-4	ASSSQGRLGEKLF
TRBV6-5	TRBJ2-7	ASKDGSSYEQY
TRBV7-9	TRBJ2-3	ASSFPSGDTQY
TRBV27	TRBJ2-2	ASTDVEQGNTGELF
TRBV5-1	TRBJ2-7	ASSPGGWAGGIRSLYEQY
TRBV5-6	TRBJ2-1	ASSYGDGYSEQF
TRBV14	TRBJ2-3	ASSQVAGGSADTQY
TRBV9	TRBJ2-3	ASSVGGTQY
TRBV5-1	TRBJ1-1	ASSLLSHDTEAF
TRBV6-5	TRBJ2-7	ASSYSSSGIYEQY
TRBV4-1	TRBJ1-5	ASSPGRVGQPQH
TRBV7-8	TRBJ1-2	ASSLYRGGYT
TRBV25-1	TRBJ2-7	ASSGQGAFYEQY
TRBV11-2	TRBJ1-5	ASSFSGQPQH
TRBV6-6	TRBJ2-3	ASSPRDRVADTQY
TRBV19	TRBJ2-1	ASSREGANEQF
TRBV11-2	TRBJ2-7	ASSSPQGNPYEQY
TRBV18	TRBJ1-4	ASSSYNEKLF
TRBV5-8	TRBJ1-6	ASSLGRNSPLH
TRBV18	TRBJ1-5	ASSPLPGHSNQPQH
TRBV6-5	TRBJ1-1	ASSFSFEMNTEAF
TRBV2	TRBJ1-4	ASRVPQGANEKLF
TRBV5-1	TRBJ1-4	ASSLLAPGQQNEKLF
TRBV11-2	TRBJ1-2	ASSLVSTTYGYT
TRBV19	TRBJ2-3	ASSPRGSSTDTQY